The clone carrying this TCR beta chain turned up a few times. Its antigen is still unknown. This entry belongs to a study of T cells after yellow fever vaccination. A single record per CDR3 protein comes from TCRdb applying MiXCR to the 5' RACE reads. Of 250,000 to 300,000 distinct CDR3 sequences listed, around 4.9% are singletons. Study results and caveats: Abundant clonotypes from the bulk population could have been carried over as contaminants into FACS-sorted repertoires.

Sample: CD4+ T cells sorted from PBMCs, taken on the day of the yellow fever booster vaccination. This TCR was sampled from a man younger than 35 who received the YFV17D yellow fever vaccine.

As DNA, the CDR3 is TGCGCCAGCAGCTTGTGGGGACAGGGGGCTTCAGGGGCCAACGTCCTGACTTTC. Amino acids: CASSLWGQGASGANVLTF. The gene calls are TRBV5-1 and TRBJ2-6; 12 bases are a match to TRBD1. CDR1 SGHRS and CDR2 YFSETQ come from the germline V gene. The CDR3 extends over 18 amino acids. Unmatched junction bases numbered 6, after V lost 1 base and J lost 4 bases. Full variable domain (remainder filled in from reference TRBV5-1 and TRBJ2-6): KAGVTQTPRYLIKTRGQQVTLSCSPISGHRSVSWYQQTPGQGLQFLFEYFSETQRNKGNFPGRFSGRQFSNSRSEMNVSTLELGDSALYLCASSLWGQGASGANVLTFGAGSRLTVL.